One sample yielded the 28 T cell receptor beta chains listed below, sequenced in a study of cytomegalovirus exposure and HLA in healthy donors. Primers included in the PCR were 60 Vbeta and 13 Jbeta primers. Clones were sequenced by immunoSEQ multiplex PCR, and TCRdb holds only the in-frame ones, with some missing. In total, the table holds 40,000 to 60,000 clones. Material for sequencing was PBMCs. These receptors were taken from a man between 35 and 55 years old in good health and CMV-seropositive.

The chain couples TRBV30 to TRBJ2-2; TRBD2 is a possible D gene (7 bases). V lost 8 bases to trimming and J lost 7 bases, with 20 bases between them. The V gene's germline CDR1 is GTSNPN and CDR2 SVGIG (reference sequence). There are 14 residues in the CDR3. The CDR3 DNA reads TGTGCCAGTGCCCGGGGGGCCGGGAGCGGGGAGCTGTTTTTT. Translating gives CASARGAGSGELFF. The full variable domain, in which reference TRBV30 and TRBJ2-2 provide the parts outside the CDR3, is SQTIHQWPATLVQPVGSPLSLECTVEGTSNPNLYWYRQAAGRGLQLLFYSVGIGQISSEVPQNLSASRPQDRQFILSSKKLLLSDSGFYLCASARGAGSGELFFGEGSRLTVL.

The CDR3 coding sequence is TGTGCCAGCAGTGAACAGGGAGGGCGGAACACTGAAGCTTTCTTT. This sequence encodes CASSEQGGRNTEAFF. The V and J genes are TRBV6-1 and TRBJ1-1; possibly TRBD1 for D (5 bases). CDR1 and CDR2 from the germline V gene are MNHNS and SASEGT. The V end was cut by 2 bases, the J end by 1 base, with 11 bases between. This CDR3 has 15 residues.

This rearrangement joins TRBV20-1 to TRBJ2-7; no firm D call. The length of the CDR3 is 11 residues. The V gene's germline CDR1 is DFQATT and CDR2 SNEGSKA (reference sequence). Trimming took 7 bases from V and 4 from J, leaving 11 bases between them. CDR3 coding DNA: TGCAGTGGCGCTATAGAGTACGAGCAGTACTTC. Translated, it gives CSGAIEYEQYF.

The chain employs TRBV27 and TRBJ2-7; 9 bases fit TRBD1. This CDR3 is 15 amino acids long. CDR1 MNHEY and CDR2 SMNVEV come from the germline V gene (reference sequence). The V segment lost 3 bases and the J segment 3 bases; nucleotides outside the gene matches: 6. CDR3 sequence (DNA): TGTGCCAGCAGTTTTCCCGGACAGGGGAGCTACGAGCAGTACTTC. It is translated as CASSFPGQGSYEQYF.

This chain uses TRBV27 with TRBJ1-2; D ambiguous. The ends were cut back, 3 bases at V and 2 bases at J, with 10 bases in the middle. The CDR3 spans 14 residues. Germline values: CDR1 MNHEY, CDR2 SMNVEV (reference sequence). The CDR3 DNA reads TGTGCCAGCAGTTTCCTCGACAACAACTATGGCTACACCTTC. This translates into CASSFLDNNYGYTF.

The chain links TRBV28 to TRBJ2-2; a possible D gene is TRBD1 (7 bases). V was shortened by 5 bases and J by 6 bases, with 10 bases between the two germline ends. Germline-derived CDR1 and CDR2 are MDHEN and SYDVKM. The CDR3 has 13 residues. In nucleotides, the CDR3 is TGTGCCAGCAGTGCGGGGACAGCCGGGGAGCTGTTTTTT. It is translated as CASSAGTAGELFF.

CDR3 loop: CASSFPLTGTGGGLAGNTIYF. CDR3 nucleotide sequence: TGTGCCAGCAGCTTCCCCTTGACCGGGACAGGGGGCGGTTTGGCTGGAAACACCATATATTTT. The genes are TRBV13 and TRBJ1-3; 12 bases line up with TRBD1. J was trimmed by 2 bases and V by 3 bases; bases with no gene match: 17. Germline CDR1 PRHDT, CDR2 FYEKMQ (reference sequence). The CDR3 consists of 21 residues.

The rearrangement uses TRBV28 and TRBJ2-5, with 9 nucleotides matching TRBD1. This CDR3 has 13 residues. After removal of 6 bases from V and 4 bases from J, the junction contained 3 bases not matched to a gene. The germline V gene has CDR1 MDHEN and CDR2 SYDVKM. CDR3 region: CASRLQGAETQYF. The CDR3 DNA reads TGTGCCAGCAGGTTACAGGGGGCAGAGACCCAGTACTTC.

The CDR3 spells CASSYSGGTGSYEQYF. CDR3 coding DNA: TGTGCCAGCAGTTACTCGGGCGGGACAGGATCCTACGAGCAGTACTTC. V usage is TRBV6-5 and J usage is TRBJ2-7, with 8 bases aligning to TRBD1. Germline trimming cut 0 bases from V and 1 base from J; bases unmatched to any gene: 5. The CDR3 is made up of 16 amino acids. Germline V lookup: CDR1 MNHEY, CDR2 SVGAGI.

The rearrangement uses TRBV5-1 and TRBJ1-4; TRBD1 aligns across 12 bases. This CDR3 has 15 residues. Germline values: CDR1 SGHRS, CDR2 YFSETQ. The trim removed 4 bases at V and 12 bases at J, leaving 10 bases unmatched. The CDR3 DNA sequence: TGCGCCAGCAGCATATCCGGGACAGGGGGCGAGGAACTGTTTTTT. Protein product: CASSISGTGGEELFF.

In nucleotides, the CDR3 is TGTGCCAGCAGTGAGGCTAGCGGGGGAAGCACAGATACGCAGTATTTT. Protein sequence: CASSEASGGSTDTQYF. V is TRBV6-4 and J is TRBJ2-3; 10 bases agree with TRBD2. Germline-derived CDR1 and CDR2 are MRHNA and SNTAGT. CDR3 length equals 16 residues. J gave up 0 bases and V 3 bases, and 3 bases lay outside the gene matches.

This chain joins TRBV7-2 and TRBJ1-1, with a weak D call TRBD1 (6 bases). The length of the CDR3 is 14 residues. Trimming took 5 bases from V and 10 from J, leaving 20 bases between them. Looked up from germline, CDR1 is SGHTA and CDR2 is FQGNSA. The CDR3 protein is CASSPPGQTIRAFF. The CDR3 nucleotides read TGTGCCAGCAGCCCCCCCGGACAGACAATAAGAGCTTTCTTT.

V usage is TRBV19 and J usage is TRBJ2-1; perhaps TRBD1 as D (6 bases). Trimming cost V 0 bases and J 4 bases, with 13 bases left between them. There are 16 residues in the CDR3. Per the germline V gene, CDR1 is LNHDA and CDR2 is SQIVND (reference sequence). CDR3 DNA: TGTGCCAGTAGTATAGAGGTAGGCCAGGGGTACAATGAGCAGTTCTTC. It specifies CASSIEVGQGYNEQFF.

The chain recombines TRBV28 with TRBJ2-1, with 8 nucleotides matching TRBD2. Germline V gene sequence: CDR1 MDHEN, CDR2 SYDVKM. With V trimmed by 5 bases and J by 6 bases, 9 bases remained unmatched. CDR3 length: 15 residues. The CDR3 DNA is TGTGCCAGCAGTCCAGCGGGAGAAGTTGGCAATGAGCAGTTCTTC. It encodes CASSPAGEVGNEQFF.

The chain couples TRBV7-8 to TRBJ1-3; D is perhaps TRBD1 (5 bases). Trimming took off 5 bases at V and 2 bases at J, with 10 bases between the two ends. The CDR3 extends over 14 amino acids. Germline V gene data show CDR1 as SGHVS and CDR2 as FQNEAQ. The CDR3 protein is CASSLRGAGNTIYF. The CDR3 coding sequence is TGTGCCAGCAGCCTGCGGGGGGCTGGAAACACCATATATTTT.

This chain links TRBV4-2 with TRBJ2-4, with 8 bases lining up with TRBD2. The length of the CDR3 is 15 residues. CDR1 is LGHNA and CDR2 is YNFKEQ in the germline V gene. Unmatched junction bases numbered 8, after V lost 3 bases and J lost 7 bases. CDR3 amino acids: CASSHAGLEVNIQYF. The CDR3, as DNA: TGTGCCAGCAGCCACGCGGGACTAGAGGTGAACATTCAGTACTTC.

J is TRBJ2-7 and V is TRBV7-9, with TRBD1 matching 9 bases. Germline V CDR1 and CDR2: SEHNR, FQNEAQ (reference sequence). V lost 5 bases, J lost 5 bases, and 13 bases stayed unmatched. The CDR3 length is 16 residues. The chain's CDR3 is CASSPPDRGGVDEQYF. DNA of the CDR3: TGTGCCAGCAGCCCCCCCGACAGGGGGGGTGTGGACGAGCAGTACTTC.

The chain joins TRBV6-4 to TRBJ2-5, with 8 bases aligning to TRBD2. Germline CDR1 reads MRHNA; CDR2 reads SNTAGT. The J segment lost 5 bases and the V segment lost 6 bases, leaving 11 bases of the junction unmatched. This CDR3 comprises 15 residues. The CDR3 sequence is CASSLRGAPEETQYF. The CDR3 coding sequence is TGTGCCAGCAGCCTGCGGGGGGCCCCGGAGGAGACCCAGTACTTC.

V and J are TRBV15 and TRBJ2-1; 13 nucleotides match TRBD2. After removal of 5 bases from V and 0 bases from J, the junction contained 10 bases not matched to a gene. The CDR3 has 19 residues. Germline V gives CDR1 LNHNV, CDR2 YYDKDF (reference sequence). CDR3 in DNA: TGTGCCACCAGCCCCGGGACTAGCGGGGCCCCCCTCTCCTACAATGAGCAGTTCTTC. It is translated as CATSPGTSGAPLSYNEQFF.

Here the CDR3 DNA reads TGTGCCAGCAGCTTTCTGGGGGGACAAGAGACCCAGTACTTC. Protein: CASSFLGGQETQYF. The J gene is TRBJ2-5, the V gene TRBV5-4; maybe TRBD2 (6 bases). Germline V gene lookup returns CDR1 SGHNT and CDR2 YYREEE (reference sequence). The CDR3 covers 14 residues. Trimming shortened V by 2 bases and J by 2 bases, and 10 bases separated the two germline ends.

J is TRBJ2-7 and V is TRBV11-2; 10 bases match TRBD2. Germline V lookup: CDR1 SGHAT, CDR2 FQNNGV. The CDR3 runs 15 residues. With V trimmed by 5 bases and J by 6 bases, 10 bases remained unmatched. As DNA, the CDR3 is TGTGCCAGCAGCCCCCCCGCGAGCGGGAGGGTCGAGCAGTACTTC. Translation: CASSPPASGRVEQYF.

J is TRBJ2-5 and V is TRBV7-2, with 13 bases aligning to TRBD2. With 4 bases clipped from V and 4 bases from J, the junction kept 9 bases outside the gene matches. The CDR3 runs 17 residues. The germline gives CDR1 SGHTA, CDR2 FQGNSA. Written as DNA, the CDR3 is TGTGCCAGCAGCTCACCACGACTAGCGGGGGGCGCAGAGACCCAGTACTTC. It specifies CASSSPRLAGGAETQYF. The full variable domain, rest sourced from reference TRBV7-2 and TRBJ2-5, is GAGVSQSPSNKVTEKGKDVELRCDPISGHTALYWYRQSLGQGLEFLIYFQGNSAPDKSGLPSDRFSAERTGGSVSTLTIQRTQQEDSAVYLCASSSPRLAGGAETQYFGPGTRLLVL.

This chain connects TRBV7-6 to TRBJ2-5; D is possibly TRBD1 (6 bases). The CDR3 consists of 17 residues. Deletions cut 5 bases from V and 8 bases from J, with 27 bases between. Germline lookup yields CDR1 SGHVS and CDR2 FNYEAQ. The CDR3 region is CASSHWGRSGVETTQYF. The CDR3 nucleotides are TGTGCCAGCAGCCATTGGGGACGGTCAGGGGTTGAGACCACCCAGTACTTC.

The DNA for the CDR3 is TGCGCCAGCAGCTCCGACAGGGAAGGCTACACCTTC. As protein: CASSSDREGYTF. The chain combines TRBV5-1 with TRBJ1-2; TRBD1 matches at 7 bases. Trimming at V came to 3 bases and at J to 8 bases, leaving 4 bases not matched to a gene. The CDR3 length is 12 residues. The germline gives CDR1 SGHRS, CDR2 YFSETQ.

This chain joins TRBV19 and TRBJ2-4; D not certain. The CDR3 runs to 16 residues. Germline CDR1 is LNHDA and CDR2 is SQIVND (reference sequence). Trimming shortened V by 2 bases and J by 10 bases, and 21 bases separated the two germline ends. In nucleotides, the CDR3 is TGTGCCAGTAGTATATGGTCCCCTAGAACCAAAACGATTCAGTACTTC. This translates into CASSIWSPRTKTIQYF.

The chain uses TRBV2 and TRBJ2-1, with 9 nucleotides matching TRBD1. Trimming at V came to 4 bases and at J to 0 bases, leaving 13 bases not matched to a gene. The germline V gene encodes CDR1 SNHLY and CDR2 FYNNEI. This CDR3 region has 19 residues. The CDR3 DNA is TGTGCCAGCAGTGTAGGGGGACCCGGACAGGGGAGCTCCTACAATGAGCAGTTCTTC. Protein sequence: CASSVGGPGQGSSYNEQFF.

This rearrangement joins TRBV7-6 to TRBJ2-7, with a tentative D call TRBD1 (6 bases). CDR1 and CDR2 (germline): SGHVS, FNYEAQ. This CDR3 is built from 18 residues. V lost 2 bases to trimming and J lost 1 base, with 21 bases between them. CDR3 sequence reads: CASSLKGRGVSTSYEQYF. The CDR3 DNA follows: TGTGCCAGCAGCTTAAAAGGCAGGGGCGTCTCAACGTCCTACGAGCAGTACTTC. Using reference TRBV7-6 and TRBJ2-7 for the parts outside the CDR3, the full variable domain is GAGVSQSPRYKVTKRGQDVALRCDPISGHVSLYWYRQALGQGPEFLTYFNYEAQQDKSGLPNDRFSAERPEGSISTLTIQRTEQRDSAMYRCASSLKGRGVSTSYEQYFGPGTRLTVT.

This rearrangement joins TRBV19 to TRBJ1-5; 7 bases map to TRBD1. Germline CDR1 and CDR2: LNHDA and SQIVND (reference sequence). The CDR3 totals 16 residues. The trim removed 5 bases at V and 0 bases at J, leaving 7 bases unmatched. The CDR3 bases are TGTGCCAGTAGTGCCCGCGACAGGGTTAGCAATCAGCCCCAGCATTTT. Its translation: CASSARDRVSNQPQHF.